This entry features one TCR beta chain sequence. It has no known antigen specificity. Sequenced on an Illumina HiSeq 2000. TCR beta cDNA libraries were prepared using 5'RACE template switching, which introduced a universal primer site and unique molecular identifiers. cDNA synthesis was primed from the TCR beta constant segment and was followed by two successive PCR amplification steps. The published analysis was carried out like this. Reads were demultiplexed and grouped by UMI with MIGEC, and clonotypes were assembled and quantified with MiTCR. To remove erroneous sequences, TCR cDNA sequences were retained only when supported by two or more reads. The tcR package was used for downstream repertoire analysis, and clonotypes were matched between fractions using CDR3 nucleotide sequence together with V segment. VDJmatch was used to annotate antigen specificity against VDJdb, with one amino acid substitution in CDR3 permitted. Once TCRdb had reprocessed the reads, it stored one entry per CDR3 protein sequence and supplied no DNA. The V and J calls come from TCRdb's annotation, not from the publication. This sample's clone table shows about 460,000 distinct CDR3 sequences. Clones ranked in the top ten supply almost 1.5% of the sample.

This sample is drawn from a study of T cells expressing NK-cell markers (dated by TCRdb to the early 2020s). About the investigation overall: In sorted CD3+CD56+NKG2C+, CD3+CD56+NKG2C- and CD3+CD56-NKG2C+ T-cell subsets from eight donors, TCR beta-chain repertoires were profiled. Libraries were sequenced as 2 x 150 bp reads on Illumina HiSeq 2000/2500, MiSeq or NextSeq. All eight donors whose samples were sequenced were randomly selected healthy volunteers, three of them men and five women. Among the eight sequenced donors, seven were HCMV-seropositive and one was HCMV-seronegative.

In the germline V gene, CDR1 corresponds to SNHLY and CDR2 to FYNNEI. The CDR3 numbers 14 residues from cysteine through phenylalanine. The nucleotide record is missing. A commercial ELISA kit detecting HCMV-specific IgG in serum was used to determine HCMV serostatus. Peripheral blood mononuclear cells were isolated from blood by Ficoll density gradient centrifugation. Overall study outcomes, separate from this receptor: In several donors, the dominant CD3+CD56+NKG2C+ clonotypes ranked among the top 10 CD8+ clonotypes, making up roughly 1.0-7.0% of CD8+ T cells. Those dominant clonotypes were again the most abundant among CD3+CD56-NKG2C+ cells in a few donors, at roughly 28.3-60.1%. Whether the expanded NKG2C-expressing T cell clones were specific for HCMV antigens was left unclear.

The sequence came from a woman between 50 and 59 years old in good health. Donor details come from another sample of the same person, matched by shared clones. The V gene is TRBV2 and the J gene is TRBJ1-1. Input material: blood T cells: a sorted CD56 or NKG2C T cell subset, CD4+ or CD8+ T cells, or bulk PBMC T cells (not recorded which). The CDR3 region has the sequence CASSGRGPNTEAFF.